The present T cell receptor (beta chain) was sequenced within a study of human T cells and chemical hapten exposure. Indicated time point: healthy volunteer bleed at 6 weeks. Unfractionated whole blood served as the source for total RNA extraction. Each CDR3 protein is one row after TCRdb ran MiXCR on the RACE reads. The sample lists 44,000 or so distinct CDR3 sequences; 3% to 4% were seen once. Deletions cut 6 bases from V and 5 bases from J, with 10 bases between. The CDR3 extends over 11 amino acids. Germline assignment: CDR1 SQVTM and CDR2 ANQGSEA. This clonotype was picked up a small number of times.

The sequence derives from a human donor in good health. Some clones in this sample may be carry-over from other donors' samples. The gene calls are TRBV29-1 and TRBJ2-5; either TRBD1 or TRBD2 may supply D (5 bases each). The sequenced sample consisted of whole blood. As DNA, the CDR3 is TGCAGCGTCAACTGGGGGGAGACCCAGTACTTC. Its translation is CSVNWGETQYF.